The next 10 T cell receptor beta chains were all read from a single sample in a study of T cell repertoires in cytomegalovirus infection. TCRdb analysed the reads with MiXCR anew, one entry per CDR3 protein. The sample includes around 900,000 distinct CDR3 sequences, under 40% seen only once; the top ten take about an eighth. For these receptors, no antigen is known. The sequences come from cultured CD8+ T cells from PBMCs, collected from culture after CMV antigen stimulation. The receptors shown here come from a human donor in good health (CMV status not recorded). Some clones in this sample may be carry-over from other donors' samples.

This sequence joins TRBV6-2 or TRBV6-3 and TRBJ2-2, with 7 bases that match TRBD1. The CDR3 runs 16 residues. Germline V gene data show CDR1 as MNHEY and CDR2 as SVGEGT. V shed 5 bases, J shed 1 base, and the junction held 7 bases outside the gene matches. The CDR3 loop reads CASSQLTGWNTGELFF. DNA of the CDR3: TGTGCCAGCAGTCAATTGACAGGGTGGAACACCGGGGAGCTGTTTTTT.

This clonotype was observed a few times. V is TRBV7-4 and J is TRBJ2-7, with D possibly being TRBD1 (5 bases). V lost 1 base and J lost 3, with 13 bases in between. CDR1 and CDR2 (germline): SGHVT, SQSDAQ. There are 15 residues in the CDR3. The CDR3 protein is CASSLGQLLNYEQYV. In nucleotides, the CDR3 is TGTGCCAGCAGCTTAGGACAGTTACTTAACTACGAGCAGTACGTC.

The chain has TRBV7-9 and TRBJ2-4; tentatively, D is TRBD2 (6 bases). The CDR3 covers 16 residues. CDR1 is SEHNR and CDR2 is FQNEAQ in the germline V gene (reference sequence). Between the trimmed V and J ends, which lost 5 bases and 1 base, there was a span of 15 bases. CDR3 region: CASSPPGAGAKNIQYF. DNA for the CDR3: TGTGCCAGCAGCCCACCCGGCGCGGGGGCCAAAAACATTCAGTACTTC.

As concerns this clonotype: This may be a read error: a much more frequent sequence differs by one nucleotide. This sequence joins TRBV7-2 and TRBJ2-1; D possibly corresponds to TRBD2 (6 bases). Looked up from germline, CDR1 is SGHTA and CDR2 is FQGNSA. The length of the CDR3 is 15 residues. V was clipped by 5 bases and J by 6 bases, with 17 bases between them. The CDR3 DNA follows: TGTGCCAGCAGCGATGGGACTCAATGGGGCAATGAGCAGTTCTTC. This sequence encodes CASSDGTQWGNEQFF.

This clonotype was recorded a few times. The CDR3, as DNA: TGTGCCAGCAGCTTAGAGGCAGGGGGGGATGAAAAACTGTTTTTT. It specifies CASSLEAGGDEKLFF. The J gene is TRBJ1-4, the V gene TRBV7-8, with 7 bases fitting TRBD1. This CDR3 comprises 15 residues. Germline CDR1 SGHVS, CDR2 FQNEAQ. After removal of 1 base from V and 6 bases from J, the junction contained 5 bases not matched to a gene.

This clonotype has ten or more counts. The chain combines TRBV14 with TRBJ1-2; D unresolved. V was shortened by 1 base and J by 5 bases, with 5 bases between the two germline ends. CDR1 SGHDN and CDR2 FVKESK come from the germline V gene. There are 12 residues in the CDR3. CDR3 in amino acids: CASSQGGYGYTF. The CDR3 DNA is TGTGCCAGCAGCCAAGGGGGATATGGCTACACCTTC.

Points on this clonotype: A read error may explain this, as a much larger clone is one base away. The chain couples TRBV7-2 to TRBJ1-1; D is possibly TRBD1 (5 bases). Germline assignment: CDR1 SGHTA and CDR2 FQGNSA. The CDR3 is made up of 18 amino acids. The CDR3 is CASNLAKGLGVMNTEAFF. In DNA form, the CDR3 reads TGTGCCAGCAACTTAGCTAAGGGGTTGGGAGTAATGAACACTGAAGCTTTCTTT.

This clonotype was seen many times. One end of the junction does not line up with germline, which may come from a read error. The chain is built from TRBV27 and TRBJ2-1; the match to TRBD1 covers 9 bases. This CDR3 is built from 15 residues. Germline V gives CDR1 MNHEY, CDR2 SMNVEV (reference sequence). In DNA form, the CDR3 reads TGTGCCAGCACTTTACAGGGGGCGCCTGAGAATGAGCAGTTCTTC. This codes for CASTLQGAPENEQFF.

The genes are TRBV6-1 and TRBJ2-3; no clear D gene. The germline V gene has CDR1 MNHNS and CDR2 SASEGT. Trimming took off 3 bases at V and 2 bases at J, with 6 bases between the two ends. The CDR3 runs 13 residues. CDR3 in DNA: TGTGCCAGCAGTGAGACTGACACAGATACGCAGTATTTT. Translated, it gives CASSETDTDTQYF.

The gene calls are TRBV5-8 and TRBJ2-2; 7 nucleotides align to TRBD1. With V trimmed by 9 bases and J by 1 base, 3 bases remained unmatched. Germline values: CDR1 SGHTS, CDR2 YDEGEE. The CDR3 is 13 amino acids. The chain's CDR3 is CANDRENTGELFF. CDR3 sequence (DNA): TGTGCCAATGACAGGGAGAACACCGGGGAGCTGTTTTTT.